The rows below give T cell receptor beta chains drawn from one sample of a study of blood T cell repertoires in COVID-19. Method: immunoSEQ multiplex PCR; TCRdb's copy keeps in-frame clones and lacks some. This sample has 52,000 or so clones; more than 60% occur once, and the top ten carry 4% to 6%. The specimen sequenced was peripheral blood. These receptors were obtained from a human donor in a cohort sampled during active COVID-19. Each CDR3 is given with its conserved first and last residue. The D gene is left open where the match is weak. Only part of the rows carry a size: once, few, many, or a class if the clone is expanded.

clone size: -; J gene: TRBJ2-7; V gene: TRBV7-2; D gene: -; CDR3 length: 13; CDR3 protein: CASSLDRFYEQYF; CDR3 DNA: TGTGCCAGCAGCCTCGACAGGTTCTACGAGCAGTACTTC
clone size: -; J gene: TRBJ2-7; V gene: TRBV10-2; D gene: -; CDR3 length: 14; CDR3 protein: CASSEKGVRYEQYF; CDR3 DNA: TGCGCCAGCAGTGAGAAAGGAGTGAGGTACGAGCAGTACTTC
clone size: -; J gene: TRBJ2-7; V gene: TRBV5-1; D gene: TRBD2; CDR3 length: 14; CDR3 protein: CASSLTSGPYEQYF; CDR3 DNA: TGCGCCAGCAGCTTGACTAGCGGGCCCTACGAGCAGTACTTC
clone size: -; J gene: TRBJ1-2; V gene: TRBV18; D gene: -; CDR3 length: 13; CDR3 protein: CASSPTRQEGYTF; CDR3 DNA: TGTGCCAGCTCACCAACGAGACAGGAGGGCTACACCTTC
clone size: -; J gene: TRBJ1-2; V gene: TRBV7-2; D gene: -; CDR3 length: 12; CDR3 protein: CASSIQGYGYTF; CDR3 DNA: TGTGCCAGCAGCATACAGGGTTATGGCTACACCTTC
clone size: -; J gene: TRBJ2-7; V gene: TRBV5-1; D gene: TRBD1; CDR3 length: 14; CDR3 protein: CASSSSGQGNEQYF; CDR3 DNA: TGCGCCAGCAGCTCCTCTGGACAGGGCAACGAGCAGTACTTC
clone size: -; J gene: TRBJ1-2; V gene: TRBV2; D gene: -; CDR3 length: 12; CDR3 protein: CASSDLSNGYTF; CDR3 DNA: TGTGCCAGCAGTGATTTGAGCAATGGCTACACCTTC
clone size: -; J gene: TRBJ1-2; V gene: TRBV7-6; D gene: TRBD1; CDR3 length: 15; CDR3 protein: CASRDPGQGLGGYTF; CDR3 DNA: TGTGCCAGCAGGGATCCGGGACAGGGGCTGGGTGGCTACACCTTC
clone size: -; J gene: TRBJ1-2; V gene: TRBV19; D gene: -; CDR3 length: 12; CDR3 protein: CASSTGTYGYTF; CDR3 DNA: TGTGCCAGTAGTACAGGTACCTATGGCTACACCTTC
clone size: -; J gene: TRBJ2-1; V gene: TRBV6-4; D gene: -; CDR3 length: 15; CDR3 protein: CASSTDSSSSNEQFF; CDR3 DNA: TGTGCCAGCAGTACGGACAGTTCCTCCTCTAATGAGCAGTTCTTC
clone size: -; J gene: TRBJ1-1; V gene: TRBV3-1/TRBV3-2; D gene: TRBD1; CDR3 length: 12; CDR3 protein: CASSHQGAEAFF; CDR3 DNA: TGTGCCAGCAGCCATCAGGGGGCAGAAGCTTTCTTT
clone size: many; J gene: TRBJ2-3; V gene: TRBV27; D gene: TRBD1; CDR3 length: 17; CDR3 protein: CASSFGDRGGFADTQYF; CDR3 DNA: TGTGCCAGCAGTTTTGGGGACAGGGGGGGGTTTGCAGATACGCAGTATTTT
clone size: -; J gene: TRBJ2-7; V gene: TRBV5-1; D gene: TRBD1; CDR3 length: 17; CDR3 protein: CASSLRGLGTVLYEQYF; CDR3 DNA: TGCGCCAGCAGCCTACGGGGCTTGGGGACAGTTTTATACGAGCAGTACTTC
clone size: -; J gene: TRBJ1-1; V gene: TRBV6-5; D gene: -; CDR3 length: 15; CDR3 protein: CASSSRAGTNTEAFF; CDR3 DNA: TGTGCCAGCAGCTCTCGGGCGGGGACGAACACTGAAGCTTTCTTT
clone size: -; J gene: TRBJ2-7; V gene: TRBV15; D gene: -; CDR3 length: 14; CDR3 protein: CATSRDVGYYEQYF; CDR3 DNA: TGTGCCACCAGCAGAGATGTCGGTTACTACGAGCAGTACTTC
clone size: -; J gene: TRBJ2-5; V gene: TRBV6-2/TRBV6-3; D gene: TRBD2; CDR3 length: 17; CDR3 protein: CASSLATSGTIRETQYF; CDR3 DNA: TGTGCCAGCAGTCTCGCGACTAGCGGGACCATTCGGGAGACCCAGTACTTC
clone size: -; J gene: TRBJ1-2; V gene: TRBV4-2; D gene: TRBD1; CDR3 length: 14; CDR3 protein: CASSLGTANYGYTF; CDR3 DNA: TGTGCCAGCAGCCTCGGGACAGCGAACTATGGCTACACCTTC
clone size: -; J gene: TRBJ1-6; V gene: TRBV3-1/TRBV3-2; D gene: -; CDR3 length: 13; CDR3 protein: CASSQETGSPLHF; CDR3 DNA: TGTGCCAGCAGCCAAGAGACAGGTTCACCCCTCCACTTT
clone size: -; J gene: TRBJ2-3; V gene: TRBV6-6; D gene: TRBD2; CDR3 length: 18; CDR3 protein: CASSPQPDRALAGDGQYF; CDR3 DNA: TGTGCCAGCAGTCCTCAACCGGACAGAGCTCTAGCGGGAGACGGGCAGTATTTT